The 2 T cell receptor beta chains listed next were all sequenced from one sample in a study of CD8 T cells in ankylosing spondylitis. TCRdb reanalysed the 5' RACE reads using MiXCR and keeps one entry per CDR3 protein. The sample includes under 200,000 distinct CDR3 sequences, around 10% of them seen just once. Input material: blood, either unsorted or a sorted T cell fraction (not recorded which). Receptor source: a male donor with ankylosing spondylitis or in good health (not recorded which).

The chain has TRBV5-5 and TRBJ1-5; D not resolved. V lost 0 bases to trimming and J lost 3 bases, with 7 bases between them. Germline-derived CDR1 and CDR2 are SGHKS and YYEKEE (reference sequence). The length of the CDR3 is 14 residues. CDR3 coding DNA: TGTGCCAGCAGCTTGGAGTCAGTCAATCAGCCCCAGCATTTT. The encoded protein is CASSLESVNQPQHF.

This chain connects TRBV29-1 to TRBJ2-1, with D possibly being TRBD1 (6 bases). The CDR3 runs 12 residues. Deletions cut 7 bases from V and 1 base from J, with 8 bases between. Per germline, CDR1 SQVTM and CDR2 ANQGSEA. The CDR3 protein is CSADRSYNEQFF. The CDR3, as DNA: TGCAGCGCTGACAGGTCCTACAATGAGCAGTTCTTC.